The rows below give T cell receptor beta chains drawn from one sample of a study of radiation and T cells in renal cell carcinoma. The data were produced by immunoSEQ multiplex PCR, yet TCRdb's version contains in-frame clones alone and is incomplete. The sample has some 140,000 clones; about 88% are singletons. The sample here was blood, taken from a patient whose treatment included radiotherapy and nephrectomy. These receptors all stem from a woman aged 45-65 years with renal cell carcinoma. Both conserved end residues are part of each CDR3. A D gene is named only where the DNA matches it firmly. Rows give clone size only sometimes, using once, few, many, or a class for an expanded clone.

>TRBJ2-7|TRBD2|-|TRBV27
TGTGCCAGCAGTTTGGGCGGGGGGTTTTACGAGCAGTACTTC
CASSLGGGFYEQYF
>TRBJ1-6|-|-|TRBV5-1
TGCGCCAGCAGATTCATATTCCGGGAGTCGAATTCACCCCTCCACTTT
CASRFIFRESNSPLHF
>TRBJ1-2|-|once|TRBV23-1
TGCGCCAGCAGTCTTGGCCGGGATCTTTTCCTCCGGTATGGCTACACCTTC
CASSLGRDLFLRYGYTF
>TRBJ2-7|TRBD1|-|TRBV2
TGTGCCAACCGGGACAGGGGGCGCGGCGAGCAGTACTTC
CANRDRGRGEQYF
>TRBJ2-5|-|once|TRBV7-9
TGTGCCAGCAGCTATCAAGAGACCCAGTACTTC
CASSYQETQYF
>TRBJ1-5|-|-|TRBV25-1
TGTGCCAGCAGCGACGGGGCACTCCCCAATCAGCCCCAGCATTTT
CASSDGALPNQPQHF
>TRBJ2-3|-|-|TRBV7-9
TGTGCCAGCAGCTTAGCTGCCACAGATACGCAGTATTTT
CASSLAATDTQYF
>TRBJ1-4|-|-|TRBV19
TGTGCCAGTAGTTTGACAGGAAATGAAAAACTGTTTTTT
CASSLTGNEKLFF
>TRBJ1-2|-|-|TRBV6-5
TGTGCCAGCACCAGAGGCGGGCAGCCGGACTATGGCTACACCTTC
CASTRGGQPDYGYTF
>TRBJ2-5|TRBD2|-|TRBV7-2
TGTGCCAGCAGCCCCCAACTAGCGGGGGGGCGCGGGACCCAGTACTTC
CASSPQLAGGRGTQYF